The 5 T cell receptor beta chains presented below share a single source sample, sequenced in a study of beta chain features in type 1 diabetes. Expressed TCRB transcripts got sequenced, as all isolated RNA was reverse transcribed. Sequenced by immunoSEQ multiplex PCR; TCRdb stores in-frame clones only, minus some. The sample has fewer than 400,000 clones, 8% seen once. The sample comprised central memory CD4+ T cells from blood. The receptors here all came from a woman aged 18-29 years in good health.

V is TRBV18 and J is TRBJ1-1, with 8 bases aligning to TRBD1. This CDR3 comprises 13 residues. Germline CDR1 is KGHSH and CDR2 is LQKENI. J gave up 3 bases and V 4 bases, and 1 base lay outside the gene matches. CDR3: CASSRDRHTEAFF. The CDR3, as DNA: TGTGCCAGCTCACGGGACAGGCACACTGAAGCTTTCTTT.

This clone has only a few counts. The V gene is TRBV9, the J gene TRBJ1-5; D remains ambiguous. CDR3 length: 12 residues. The V end lost 4 bases, the J end lost 6 bases, and 8 bases lay between the germline ends. The germline CDR1 and CDR2 sequences are SGDLS and YYNGEE. The CDR3 DNA follows: TGTGCCAGCAGCCTCCGAGGTCAGCCCCAGCATTTT. Translating gives CASSLRGQPQHF.

The chain combines TRBV19 with TRBJ1-2; 8 bases align to TRBD1. The germline CDR1 and CDR2 sequences are LNHDA and SQIVND (reference sequence). There are 15 residues in the CDR3. The V and J ends lost 5 bases and 4 bases, in that order; junction bases with no gene match: 9. CDR3 protein: CASSPKIDRGYGYTF. CDR3 bases: TGTGCCAGTAGTCCCAAAATCGACAGGGGCTATGGCTACACCTTC.

The gene calls are TRBV19 and TRBJ2-3, with 14 bases that match TRBD2. The CDR3 contains 16 residues. Germline V gene data show CDR1 as LNHDA and CDR2 as SQIVND (reference sequence). V shed 4 bases, J shed 6 bases, and the junction held 6 bases outside the gene matches. CDR3 coding DNA: TGTGCCAGTAGTACCGGGACTAGCGGGAGAGTGGATACGCAGTATTTT. The encoded protein is CASSTGTSGRVDTQYF.

V usage is TRBV28 and J usage is TRBJ2-2, with 8 bases matching TRBD2. CDR3 size: 17 residues. In germline, CDR1 is MDHEN, CDR2 SYDVKM. Germline trimming cut 9 bases from V and 4 bases from J; bases unmatched to any gene: 16. CDR3 in amino acids: CASTRGAGVVGTGELFF. The CDR3 DNA follows: TGTGCCAGTACGCGCGGAGCGGGAGTTGTTGGCACCGGGGAGCTGTTTTTT.